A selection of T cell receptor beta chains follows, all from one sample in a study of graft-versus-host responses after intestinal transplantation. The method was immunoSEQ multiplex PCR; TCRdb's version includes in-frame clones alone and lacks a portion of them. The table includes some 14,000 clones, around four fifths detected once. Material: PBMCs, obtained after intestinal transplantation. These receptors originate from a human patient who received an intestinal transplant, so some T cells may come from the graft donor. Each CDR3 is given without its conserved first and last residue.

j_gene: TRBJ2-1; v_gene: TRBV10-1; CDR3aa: ASSDPFVEGGTDEQF
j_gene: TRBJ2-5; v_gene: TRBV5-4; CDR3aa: ASSLVAGLAGGETQY
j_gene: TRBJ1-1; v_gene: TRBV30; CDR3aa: AWIWGNTNTEAF
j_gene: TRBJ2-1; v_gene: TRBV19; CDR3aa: ASSILAGFVNEQF
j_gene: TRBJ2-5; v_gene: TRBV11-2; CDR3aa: ASSFSLGTGQETQY
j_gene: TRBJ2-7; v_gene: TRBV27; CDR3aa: ASRLTSGGPYEQY
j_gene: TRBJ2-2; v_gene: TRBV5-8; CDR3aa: ASSLKRINTGELF
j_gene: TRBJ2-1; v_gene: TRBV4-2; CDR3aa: ASSQDRSASLSSYNEQF
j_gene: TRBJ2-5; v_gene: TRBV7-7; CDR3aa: ASSGTGHETQY
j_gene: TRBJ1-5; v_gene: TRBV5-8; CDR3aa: ASSPRWGSNQPQH
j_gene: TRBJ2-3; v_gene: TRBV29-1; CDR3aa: SVPPISTDTQY
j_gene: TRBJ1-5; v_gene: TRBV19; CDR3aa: ASSAITGGGQPQH
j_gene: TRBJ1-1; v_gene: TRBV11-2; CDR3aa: ASTVRGGTEAF
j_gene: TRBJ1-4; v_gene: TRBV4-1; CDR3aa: ASSQGWGGNNEKLF
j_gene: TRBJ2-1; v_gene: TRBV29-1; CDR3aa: SVDVRRSYNEQF
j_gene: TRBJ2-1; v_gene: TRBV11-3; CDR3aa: ASSLNRGAGGSYNEQF
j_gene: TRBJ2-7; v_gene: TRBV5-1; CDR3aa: ASSLAGNPGEQY
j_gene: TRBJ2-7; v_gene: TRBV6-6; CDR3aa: ASSKDSYEQY
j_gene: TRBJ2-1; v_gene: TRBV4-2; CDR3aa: ASSQDRTSAYNEQF
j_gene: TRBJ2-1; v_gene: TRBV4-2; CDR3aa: ASSQDQVSGVYNEQF
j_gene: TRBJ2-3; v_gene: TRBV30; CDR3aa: AWSASGGTDTQY
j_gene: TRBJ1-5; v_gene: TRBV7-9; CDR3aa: ASEQGDNQPQH
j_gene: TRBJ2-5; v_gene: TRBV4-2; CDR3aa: ASSQGLAGMGETQY
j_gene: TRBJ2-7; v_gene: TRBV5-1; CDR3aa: ASTPERGRLLEQY
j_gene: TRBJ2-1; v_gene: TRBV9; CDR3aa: ASSGSGGHNEQF
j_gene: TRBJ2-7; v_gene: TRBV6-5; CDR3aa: ASTTRVQPYEQY